One sample yielded the 20 T cell receptor beta chains listed below, sequenced in a study of T-cell reconstitution after alpha-beta-depleted transplantation in children. Preparation of the TCRbeta library was carried out with unique molecular identifiers. TCRdb itself ran the PCR reads through MiXCR, one entry per CDR3 protein. The data show roughly 310,000 distinct CDR3 sequences, over 20% seen once. The material was PBMCs, mostly from graft donor cells, obtained 180 days after TCRalphabeta/CD19-depleted stem cell transplant. These receptors came from a male patient between 10 and 17 years old who had a stem cell transplant for acute lymphoblastic leukemia, so the T cells may come from the graft donor.

This clonotype was picked up many times. The V call is TRBV5-1, the J call TRBJ2-7; D is perhaps TRBD1 (6 bases). Germline lookup yields CDR1 SGHRS and CDR2 YFSETQ. The V gene lost 3 bases and the J gene lost 7 bases, with 11 bases spanning the gap. The CDR3 runs to 12 residues. The CDR3 DNA reads TGCGCCAGCAGCTCCTACAGGGATGAGCAGTACTTC. Its protein product is CASSSYRDEQYF. The full variable domain, in which reference TRBV5-1 and TRBJ2-7 provide the parts outside the CDR3, is KAGVTQTPRYLIKTRGQQVTLSCSPISGHRSVSWYQQTPGQGLQFLFEYFSETQRNKGNFPGRFSGRQFSNSRSEMNVSTLELGDSALYLCASSSYRDEQYFGPGTRLTVT.

The J gene is TRBJ2-1, the V gene TRBV18; 14 bases are a match to TRBD2. Germline lookup yields CDR1 KGHSH and CDR2 LQKENI. The junction had 1 base not matched to a gene; V was cut back by 8 bases and J by 4 bases. The CDR3 extends over 14 amino acids. In DNA, the CDR3 is TGTGCCAGCCGGACTAGCGGGAGGTACAATGAGCAGTTCTTC. It translates to CASRTSGRYNEQFF.

In this sample, this clonotype turned up a few times. V usage is TRBV9 and J usage is TRBJ2-5; D may correspond to TRBD1 or TRBD2 (5 bases each). This CDR3 comprises 16 residues. V was shortened by 7 bases and J by 5 bases, with 24 bases between the two germline ends. From germline, CDR1 is SGDLS and CDR2 YYNGEE. CDR3 bases: TGTGCCAGCGTAGTCGGGACCCCTGGGGTGGATGAGACCCAGTACTTC. Translated, it gives CASVVGTPGVDETQYF.

The CDR3 region has the DNA TGCAGTGCTAGAGATTCGGGAGGGGTGAATAGCAATCAGCCCCAGCATTTT. As protein: CSARDSGGVNSNQPQHF. The V gene is TRBV20-1, the J gene TRBJ1-5; weak D call: TRBD1 (5 bases). Germline lookup yields CDR1 DFQATT and CDR2 SNEGSKA (reference sequence). This CDR3 spans 17 amino acids. V lost 0 bases and J 0 bases, leaving 15 bases between the germline ends.

This clonotype came up once. The rearrangement joins TRBV10-3 to TRBJ2-7, with D perhaps TRBD1 (6 bases). CDR1 and CDR2 (germline): ENHRY, SYGVKD. V was clipped by 10 bases and J by 4 bases, with 20 bases between them. The CDR3 has 14 residues. In DNA form, the CDR3 reads TGTGCCACCGGCCAGCTGGCAGGGGAATACGAGCAGTACTTC. This gives the protein CATGQLAGEYEQYF.

CDR3: CASSSQAGRTGELFF. CDR3 bases: TGCGCCAGCAGCTCCCAAGCGGGAAGGACCGGGGAGCTGTTTTTT. The chain carries TRBV5-1 and TRBJ2-2, with 7 bases aligning to TRBD2. The trim removed 3 bases at V and 5 bases at J, leaving 7 bases unmatched. This CDR3 is 15 amino acids long. The germline V gene encodes CDR1 SGHRS and CDR2 YFSETQ.

This clonotype was found a few times. V is TRBV28 and J is TRBJ2-3; a possible D gene is TRBD2 (7 bases). Germline CDR1 is MDHEN and CDR2 is SYDVKM. The CDR3 runs 16 residues. The germline V and J ends were trimmed by 5 bases and 1 base, with 16 bases remaining between them. The CDR3 sequence: CASSTRGGIGTDTQYF. DNA for the CDR3: TGTGCCAGCAGTACAAGGGGGGGGATCGGCACAGATACGCAGTATTTT. The whole variable domain, remainder taken from reference TRBV28 and TRBJ2-3, is DVKVTQSSRYLVKRTGEKVFLECVQDMDHENMFWYRQDPGLGLRLIYFSYDVKMKEKGDIPEGYSVSREKKERFSLILESASTNQTSMYLCASSTRGGIGTDTQYFGPGTRLTVL.

This clonotype has more than one count but fewer than ten. The chain employs TRBV5-1 and TRBJ2-7; TRBD1 agrees at 10 bases. CDR1 and CDR2 (germline): SGHRS, YFSETQ. CDR3 size: 15 residues. V shed 4 bases and J 0 bases; nucleotides not matched to a gene: 4. The CDR3 DNA reads TGCGCCAGCAGCCGACAGGGGGCTTACTCCTACGAGCAGTACTTC. This gives the protein CASSRQGAYSYEQYF.

The rearrangement uses TRBV10-3 and TRBJ2-3; 8 bases align to TRBD1. Unmatched junction bases numbered 11, after V lost 8 bases and J lost 4 bases. The CDR3 spans 15 residues. Germline V gene data show CDR1 as ENHRY and CDR2 as SYGVKD. The CDR3 bases are TGTGCCATCGGTGGTAAGGACAGGGCTGCAGATACGCAGTATTTT. Its translation: CAIGGKDRAADTQYF.

This clonotype was seen more than once but under ten times. The chain carries TRBV20-1 and TRBJ2-2; 9 nucleotides agree with TRBD2. V shed 6 bases, J shed 4 bases, and the junction held 9 bases outside the gene matches. The CDR3 contains 15 residues. CDR1 is DFQATT and CDR2 is SNEGSKA in the germline V gene (reference sequence). The CDR3 protein is CSARGGTSFTGELFF. The DNA of the CDR3 is TGCAGTGCCAGGGGGGGGACTAGCTTCACCGGGGAGCTGTTTTTT.

This sequence joins TRBV7-2 and TRBJ2-3; D uncertain. The CDR3 runs to 15 residues. Germline loops: CDR1 SGHTA, CDR2 FQGNSA. Trimming took 5 bases from V and 2 from J, leaving 14 bases between them. The CDR3 sequence is CASSRNQLPTDTQYF. The CDR3 nucleotides are TGTGCCAGCAGCAGAAACCAATTACCCACAGATACGCAGTATTTT.

This clonotype was seen a few times. The chain uses TRBV7-3 and TRBJ2-7, with 7 positions matching TRBD2. This CDR3 has 17 residues. Germline CDR1 reads SGHTA; CDR2 reads FQGTGA. The trim removed 0 bases at V and 3 bases at J, leaving 11 bases unmatched. The CDR3 coding sequence is TGTGCCAGCAGCTTAACGGGGAGGGCTAGCGGAATCTACGAGCAGTACTTC. This codes for CASSLTGRASGIYEQYF.

V is TRBV5-1 and J is TRBJ2-3; D is uncertain. TRBJ1-5 matches the DNA end more closely, so the J call is doubtful. The CDR3 is 14 amino acids. Looked up from germline, CDR1 is SGHRS and CDR2 is YFSETQ. CDR3: CASSLGQRGDTQHF. The CDR3 bases are TGCGCCAGCAGCTTGGGGCAACGGGGAGATACGCAGCATTTT.

This clonotype was found a few times. The V and J genes are TRBV5-5 and TRBJ2-7, with TRBD1 identical over 8 bases. The CDR3 sequence is 15 residues long. Unmatched junction bases numbered 7, after V lost 4 bases and J lost 1 base. Germline lookup yields CDR1 SGHKS and CDR2 YYEKEE (reference sequence). The CDR3 loop reads CASSPGDRLSYEQYF. The DNA of the CDR3 is TGTGCCAGCAGCCCCGGGGACAGGCTTTCCTACGAGCAGTACTTC.

This CDR3 is CATSRDLHQAGGRETQYF. CDR3 DNA: TGTGCCACCAGCAGAGATCTCCACCAAGCGGGAGGTCGGGAGACCCAGTACTTC. The J gene is TRBJ2-5, the V gene TRBV15, with 9 nucleotides matching TRBD2. Unmatched junction bases numbered 13, after V lost 0 bases and J lost 5 bases. The CDR3 extends over 18 amino acids. CDR1 is LNHNV, CDR2 YYDKDF, per germline (reference sequence).

This clonotype is a singleton in its sample. V and J are TRBV20-1 and TRBJ1-5, with D possibly being TRBD1 (6 bases). Germline values: CDR1 DFQATT, CDR2 SNEGSKA (reference sequence). This CDR3 is built from 16 residues. V gave up 0 bases and J gave up 0 bases, with 12 bases separating them. The DNA of the CDR3 is TGCAGTGCTAGAGATGGACAGAAATTTAGCAATCAGCCCCAGCATTTT. Protein product: CSARDGQKFSNQPQHF.

Worth noting for this clonotype: The junction does not match germline at one end; this may be a read error. This chain joins TRBV9 and TRBJ2-3; TRBD2 matches 9 bases. CDR1 and CDR2 (germline): SGDLS, YYNGEE. The CDR3 loop spans 15 amino acids. CDR3 protein: CASSAEGTSRDTQYF. CDR3 DNA sequence: TGTGCCAGCAGCGCAGAGGGGACTAGCAGAGATACGCAGTATTTT.

This clonotype occurred a few times. The chain uses TRBV2 and TRBJ2-3; tentative D call: TRBD1 (5 bases). The V end was cut by 4 bases, the J end by 0 bases, with 11 bases between. The CDR3 spans 15 residues. Germline loops: CDR1 SNHLY, CDR2 FYNNEI. CDR3 sequence reads: CASSVLQGSTDTQYF. CDR3 DNA sequence: TGTGCCAGCAGTGTACTCCAGGGAAGCACAGATACGCAGTATTTT.

By proportion, this clonotype is medium-sized. The rearrangement joins TRBV20-1 to TRBJ2-7, with 8 nucleotides matching TRBD2. Losses at the gene ends were 6 bases for V and 5 bases for J; bases not matched to a gene: 12. Germline V lookup: CDR1 DFQATT, CDR2 SNEGSKA (reference sequence). The CDR3 is made up of 14 amino acids. CDR3 coding DNA: TGCAGTGCCCAATCGGGGCTAGCGGGTCACGAGCAGTACTTC. Translation gives CSAQSGLAGHEQYF.

Only a few counts were recorded for this clonotype. This rearrangement joins TRBV5-1 to TRBJ2-7, with a tentative D call TRBD2 (5 bases). Trimming cost V 2 bases and J 2 bases, with 14 bases left between them. Germline CDR1 and CDR2: SGHRS and YFSETQ. This CDR3 has 15 residues. As DNA, the CDR3 is TGCGCCAGCAGCTTAAGGGCTAGCCGCCCCTACGAGCAGTACTTC. It yields the protein CASSLRASRPYEQYF.